These 15 T cell receptor beta chains were sequenced from one sample in a study of T cell responses to AZD1222 COVID-19 vaccine. Sequencing used immunoSEQ multiplex PCR; TCRdb keeps in-frame clones, though not all of them. This table has around 110,000 clones, roughly 90% appearing once. The sample here was peripheral blood, taken on day 0 of AZD1222 vaccination. The receptors originated from an adult in good health.

This chain uses TRBV12-3 or TRBV12-4 with TRBJ2-2; D is unresolved. CDR3 length equals 12 residues. Trimming left V 6 bases short and J 7 bases short, with 9 bases between. CDR3 residues: CASSALGGELFF. The CDR3 region has the DNA TGTGCCAGCAGCGCTCTGGGCGGGGAGCTGTTTTTT.

The rearrangement links TRBV5-1 to TRBJ2-1; maybe TRBD2 (6 bases). The CDR3 loop spans 15 amino acids. The V end lost 2 bases, the J end lost 6 bases, and 15 bases lay between the germline ends. Germline CDR1 SGHRS, CDR2 YFSETQ. CDR3 coding DNA: TGCGCCAGCAGCTTAAGAGGGCGGGAAGGCAATGAGCAGTTCTTC. This encodes CASSLRGREGNEQFF.

This clone was observed a handful of times. The rearrangement uses TRBV19 and TRBJ2-5; weak D call: TRBD1 (5 bases). CDR1 and CDR2 from the germline V gene are LNHDA and SQIVND (reference sequence). This CDR3 is built from 14 residues. V was clipped by 7 bases and J by 1 base, with 13 bases between them. The DNA of the CDR3 is TGTGCCAGTACCCCCCAGGGTCTCCAAGAGACCCAGTACTTC. It codes for CASTPQGLQETQYF. The entire variable domain, with the rest obtained from reference TRBV19 and TRBJ2-5, is as follows: DGGITQSPKYLFRKEGQNVTLSCEQNLNHDAMYWYRQDPGQGLRLIYYSQIVNDFQKGDIAEGYSVSREKKESFPLTVTSAQKNPTAFYLCASTPQGLQETQYFGPGTRLLVL.

V gene TRBV3-1 (or the pseudogene TRBV3-2) combines with J gene TRBJ1-1; 9 nucleotides match TRBD1. Trimming took 4 bases from V and 14 from J; bases not matched to a gene: 14. The CDR3 length is 14 residues. Germline lookup yields CDR1 LGHDT and CDR2 YNNKEL (reference sequence). The CDR3 region has the DNA TGTGCCAGCAGCCTACCCGGACAGGGGCGTGTAGGGTTCTTT. It is translated as CASSLPGQGRVGFF.

J is TRBJ2-3 and V is TRBV7-3; 12 bases line up with TRBD2. With 5 bases clipped from V and 1 base from J, the junction kept 4 bases outside the gene matches. The CDR3 totals 16 residues. The germline V gene encodes CDR1 SGHTA and CDR2 FQGTGA. The chain's CDR3 is CASSHASGGGTDTQYF. The CDR3 region has the DNA TGTGCCAGCAGCCATGCTAGCGGGGGGGGCACAGATACGCAGTATTTT.

By proportion, this clone is medium-sized (0.01 to 0.1%). The chain combines TRBV7-9 with TRBJ1-1, with D perhaps matching TRBD1 (5 bases). The CDR3 has 15 amino acids. Germline lookup yields CDR1 SEHNR and CDR2 FQNEAQ (reference sequence). Trimming removed 1 base from V and 4 bases from J, with 13 bases in between. The CDR3 DNA follows: TGTGCCAGCAGCTTAGACGGGGGTTACCTCACTGAAGCTTTCTTT. Protein: CASSLDGGYLTEAFF.

There are a few counts of this clone. V gene TRBV30 combines with J gene TRBJ1-2; D is unresolved. CDR1 and CDR2 from the germline V gene are GTSNPN and SVGIG (reference sequence). The V gene lost 5 bases and the J gene lost 3 bases, with 10 bases spanning the gap. The CDR3 is 12 amino acids. The CDR3 DNA is TGTGCCTGGTGTTGTCAGGACTATGGCTACACCTTC. Translation: CAWCCQDYGYTF.

The table lists this clone with a count of one. This chain joins TRBV28 and TRBJ1-2; maybe TRBD1 (5 bases). The CDR3 is 15 residues long. Trimming pared 5 bases from V and 5 bases from J, leaving 18 bases between. Germline assignment: CDR1 MDHEN and CDR2 SYDVKM. CDR3 DNA: TGTGCCAGCAGTGTGAACCCAGGGACGGGATATGGCTACACCTTC. Protein product: CASSVNPGTGYGYTF.

This clone was seen once. The same CDR3 can be traced to other DNA sequences in this sample. The chain employs TRBV4-1 and TRBJ1-5; D remains unclear. The CDR3 contains 13 residues. Germline CDR1 is MGHRA and CDR2 is YSYEKL. V shed 4 bases and J shed 4 bases, with 8 bases lying between them. CDR3 nucleotides: TGCGCCAGCAGCCTACTCCTTAATCAGCCCCAGCATTTT. As protein: CASSLLLNQPQHF.

This clone was found a few times. The rearrangement uses TRBV6-5 and TRBJ2-2; 7 bases are shared with TRBD1. The junction had 8 bases not matched to a gene; V was cut back by 2 bases and J by 5 bases. This CDR3 comprises 16 residues. The germline CDR1 and CDR2 sequences are MNHEY and SVGAGI. CDR3 residues: CASSYKVSGGTGELFF. The CDR3 region has the DNA TGTGCCAGCAGTTACAAGGTGTCAGGGGGTACCGGGGAGCTGTTTTTT.

This clone appeared many times. The J gene is TRBJ2-2, the V gene TRBV7-6, with 10 bases aligning to TRBD2. Germline assignment: CDR1 SGHVS and CDR2 FNYEAQ. CDR3 length equals 17 residues. V was pared by 5 bases and J by 1 base, with 7 bases of the junction left unmatched. CDR3 nucleotide sequence: TGTGCCAGCAGCCGGACTAGCGGATCTGTGAACACCGGGGAGCTGTTTTTT. This encodes CASSRTSGSVNTGELFF.

The V and J genes are TRBV7-3 and TRBJ1-2, with TRBD1 as a possible D gene (6 bases). CDR3 length: 13 amino acids. Trimming left V 4 bases short and J 6 bases short, with 12 bases between. Germline CDR1 reads SGHTA; CDR2 reads FQGTGA. CDR3 sequence: CASSSGTPNGYTF. CDR3 bases: TGTGCCAGCAGCTCAGGGACACCTAATGGCTACACCTTC.

This clone was seen once. Mismatch with germline at one junction end may stem from a read error. Written as DNA, the CDR3 is TGTGCCAGCAGTGAATCGCCAGTTAGGGACTTC. Residues: CASSESPVRDF. The J gene is TRBJ2-5, the V gene TRBV6-1; D is ambiguous. Germline CDR1 reads MNHNS; CDR2 reads SASEGT. There are 11 residues in the CDR3.

This chain links TRBV6-2 or TRBV6-3 with TRBJ1-1; D is ambiguous. V was shortened by 0 bases and J by 1 base, with 9 bases between the two germline ends. The CDR3 has 15 amino acids. The germline CDR1 and CDR2 sequences are MNHEY and SVGEGT. DNA for the CDR3: TGTGCCAGCAGTTACTCGAGTTGGGAGAACACTGAAGCTTTCTTT. It is translated as CASSYSSWENTEAFF.

The genes are TRBV28 and TRBJ2-7, with a weak D call TRBD1 (6 bases). Germline V lookup: CDR1 MDHEN, CDR2 SYDVKM. The CDR3 covers 16 residues. Trimming removed 6 bases at V and 3 bases at J, with 21 bases between. CDR3 in DNA: TGTGCCAGCAGCCCACCCGGCAGGGGTCCTTTCTACGAGCAGTACTTC. Translating it yields CASSPPGRGPFYEQYF.